This T cell receptor (beta chain) originates from a study of OX40 agonist ivuxolimab in advanced cancers. Trimming removed 0 bases from V and 6 bases from J; junction bases left unmatched: 6. The CDR3 is 15 residues long. The germline gives CDR1 SEHNR, CDR2 FQNEAQ (reference sequence). Clones were read by immunoSEQ multiplex PCR, and TCRdb kept only the in-frame ones, dropping some. Of 15,000 to 25,000 clones in the sample, roughly nine tenths were seen once. The source material was CD4+ or CD8+ T cells sorted from blood, sampled in a trial of the OX40 agonist ivuxolimab. The TCR originated in an adult with an advanced solid tumor such as melanoma, head and neck, liver or kidney cancer. This rearrangement joins TRBV7-9 to TRBJ2-7, with 9 bases that match TRBD1. The CDR3 region has the DNA TGTGCCAGCAGCTTAGCCGGGACAGGGAATCTCGAGCAGTACTTC. This encodes CASSLAGTGNLEQYF.